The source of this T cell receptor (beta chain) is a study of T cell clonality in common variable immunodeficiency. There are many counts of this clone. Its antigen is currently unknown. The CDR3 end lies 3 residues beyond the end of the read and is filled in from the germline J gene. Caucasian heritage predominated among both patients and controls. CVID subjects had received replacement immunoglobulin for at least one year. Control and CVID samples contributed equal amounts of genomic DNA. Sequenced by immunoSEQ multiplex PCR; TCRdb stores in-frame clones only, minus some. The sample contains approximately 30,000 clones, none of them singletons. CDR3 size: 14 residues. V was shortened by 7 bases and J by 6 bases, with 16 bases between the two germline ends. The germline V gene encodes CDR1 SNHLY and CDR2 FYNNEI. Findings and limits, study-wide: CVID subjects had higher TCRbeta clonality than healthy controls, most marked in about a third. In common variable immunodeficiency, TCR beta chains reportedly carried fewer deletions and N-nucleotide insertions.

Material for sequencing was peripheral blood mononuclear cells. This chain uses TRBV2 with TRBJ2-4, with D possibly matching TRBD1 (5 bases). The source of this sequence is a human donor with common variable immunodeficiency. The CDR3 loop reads CASTQGTVANIQYF. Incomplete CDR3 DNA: TGTGCCAGCACCCAGGGTACGGTGGCAAACATT.